These 21 T cell receptor beta chains originate from one sample sequenced in a study of regulatory T cells in long-lasting Graves disease. The time point here: newly diagnosed GD, antithyroid drugs for less than 3 months. RNA extracted from PBMCs served as the sequencing template. Investigators prepared the TCR beta libraries by applying iRepertoire HTBI primers and Arm-PCR of CDR3 regions. TCRdb redid the calling of the multiplex PCR reads with MiXCR, one entry per CDR3 protein. In the table there are 450,000 to 650,000 distinct CDR3 sequences, about 16% of which are singletons. In addition, the sample was reused for a study of T cells in Graves' hyperthyroidism and ophthalmopathy.

This specimen consisted of peripheral blood mononuclear cells (PBMCs), obtained at new diagnosis, from a patient treated with antithyroid drugs. The receptors were gathered from a woman aged 35-65 years with Graves disease.

This clonotype showed up many times. The chain is built from TRBV9 and TRBJ1-2, with 8 bases matching TRBD1. The CDR3 runs to 15 residues. Germline assignment: CDR1 SGDLS and CDR2 YYNGEE. V lost 3 bases, J lost 2 bases, and 6 bases stayed unmatched. CDR3 DNA: TGTGCCAGCAGCGCGACGCAGGGGGCGAACTATGGCTACACCTTC. It translates to CASSATQGANYGYTF.

In its sample, this clonotype was seen a few times. The V and J genes are TRBV7-2 and TRBJ2-2, with 7 bases that match TRBD2. V lost 0 bases, J lost 8 bases, and 0 bases stayed unmatched. CDR3 length: 13 residues. The germline gives CDR1 SGHTA, CDR2 FQGNSA. The CDR3 nucleotides read TGTGCCAGCAGCTTAGCGCGGGAGGGGGAGCTGTTTTTT. Protein product: CASSLAREGELFF.

This clonotype came up once. A much larger clone sits a single nucleotide away, making a read error possible. This rearrangement joins TRBV3-1 to TRBJ1-1; D gene unclear. The V end was cut by 3 bases, the J end by 5 bases, with 10 bases between. The germline V gene encodes CDR1 LGHDT and CDR2 YNNKEL (reference sequence). The CDR3 is 13 amino acids. The CDR3 reads CASSHARSTEAFF. Here the CDR3 DNA reads TGTGCCAGCAGCCATGCACGGTCAACTGAAGCTTTCTTT. Full variable domain (rest looked up from reference TRBV3-1 and TRBJ1-1): DTAVSQTPKYLVTQMGNDKSIKCEQNLGHDTMYWYKQDSKKFLKIMFSYNNKELIINETVPNRFSPKSPDKAHLNLHINSLELGDSAVYFCASSHARSTEAFFGQGTRLTVV.

This clonotype was seen at least ten times. This rearrangement joins TRBV5-1 to TRBJ2-3; D remains unclear. Germline CDR1 reads SGHRS; CDR2 reads YFSETQ. Trimming took off 4 bases at V and 0 bases at J, with 18 bases between the two ends. This CDR3 comprises 17 residues. The CDR3 sequence is CASSPAERSQSTDTQYF. DNA for the CDR3: TGCGCCAGCAGCCCGGCAGAGAGATCGCAAAGCACAGATACGCAGTATTTT.

The chain employs TRBV20-1 and TRBJ1-1; D is undetermined. This CDR3 spans 14 amino acids. V was shortened by 3 bases and J by 0 bases, with 11 bases between the two germline ends. Germline values: CDR1 DFQATT, CDR2 SNEGSKA (reference sequence). CDR3 DNA sequence: TGCAGTGCTAGGCGAACCCTGATGAACACTGAAGCTTTCTTT. Translating it yields CSARRTLMNTEAFF.

The table lists this clonotype with many counts. This sequence joins TRBV12-3 or TRBV12-4 and TRBJ1-1; 7 bases fit TRBD1. The length of the CDR3 is 14 residues. Trimming took 1 base from V and 6 from J; bases not matched to a gene: 5. CDR3 DNA sequence: TGTGCCAGCAGTTTAGGACAGGGTAGATCTGAAGCTTTCTTT. This codes for CASSLGQGRSEAFF.

This clonotype was recorded many times. This CDR3 is CASSWTSGETQYF. DNA for the CDR3: TGTGCCAGCAGCTGGACTAGCGGAGAGACCCAGTACTTC. The chain links TRBV7-3 to TRBJ2-5; 10 bases align to TRBD2. Losses at the gene ends were 4 bases for V and 4 bases for J; bases not matched to a gene: 0. Germline V gene sequence: CDR1 SGHTA, CDR2 FQGTGA. The CDR3 is made up of 13 amino acids.

The chain combines TRBV7-9 with TRBJ2-3; D might be TRBD2 (5 bases). CDR3 size: 16 residues. Germline CDR1 reads SEHNR; CDR2 reads FQNEAQ (reference sequence). V gave up 2 bases and J gave up 4 bases, with 16 bases separating them. The CDR3 DNA follows: TGTGCCAGCAGCTTAATCGGGATGAGGGATCCAGATACGCAGTATTTT. Translating it yields CASSLIGMRDPDTQYF.

This clonotype was seen only a few times. It may be a read error: a sequence one base away is much more abundant. The rearrangement uses TRBV20-1 and TRBJ1-1; 9 bases match TRBD1. Germline loops: CDR1 DFQATT, CDR2 SNEGSKA (reference sequence). The ends lost 2 bases at V and 3 bases at J; junction bases unmatched: 1. The CDR3 is 13 amino acids. CDR3 region: CSARRTGDTEAFF. The CDR3 DNA reads TGCAGTGCTAGACGGACAGGGGACACTGAAGCTTTCTTT.

This clonotype was detected only once. The gene calls are TRBV15 and TRBJ2-7; TRBD1 is a possible D gene (6 bases). V lost 0 bases to trimming and J lost 4 bases, with 7 bases between them. Per the germline V gene, CDR1 is LNHNV and CDR2 is YYDKDF (reference sequence). The CDR3 extends over 13 amino acids. Here the CDR3 DNA reads TGTGCCACCAGCAGAGAGAGGGGGTACGAGCAGTACTTC. Its translation is CATSRERGYEQYF.

This clonotype was seen a few times. This rearrangement joins TRBV5-1 to TRBJ1-1; D is possibly TRBD1 (6 bases). Germline CDR1 reads SGHRS; CDR2 reads YFSETQ. The length of the CDR3 is 13 residues. The V gene lost 6 bases and the J gene lost 1 base, with 10 bases spanning the gap. This CDR3 reads CASMTGENTEAFF. CDR3 coding DNA: TGCGCCAGCATGACAGGAGAGAACACTGAAGCTTTCTTT.

This clonotype was observed a handful of times. The chain links TRBV10-3 to TRBJ2-1; weak D call: TRBD1 (5 bases). The CDR3 has 12 residues. Germline lookup yields CDR1 ENHRY and CDR2 SYGVKD. Trimming took off 10 bases at V and 4 bases at J, with 11 bases between the two ends. This chain's CDR3 is CATQGRYNEQFF. CDR3 sequence (DNA): TGTGCCACTCAGGGCCGGTACAATGAGCAGTTCTTC.

A few counts support this clonotype. The chain employs TRBV12-3 or TRBV12-4 and TRBJ1-2; tentative D call: TRBD1 (5 bases). V was shortened by 3 bases and J by 4 bases, with 9 bases between the two germline ends. This CDR3 has 13 residues. The CDR3 nucleotides are TGTGCCAGCAGTTTGCGGGGGATCTATGGCTACACCTTC. It translates to CASSLRGIYGYTF.

This clonotype was seen at least ten times. The chain recombines TRBV7-2 with TRBJ2-3; TRBD2 matches 9 bases. V lost 5 bases to trimming and J lost 0 bases; unmatched junction nucleotides: 6. The CDR3 is made up of 16 amino acids. The germline V gene has CDR1 SGHTA and CDR2 FQGNSA. DNA of the CDR3: TGTGCCAGCAGCCTTCTAGCGGGGACTAGCACAGATACGCAGTATTTT. Translation: CASSLLAGTSTDTQYF.

With regard to this clonotype: This may come from a read error, since a much larger clone is one base off. As the CDR3 is not closed by the conserved phenylalanine or tryptophan, this likely results from a read error. This chain connects TRBV2 to TRBJ2-1; the match to TRBD1 covers 12 bases. The V gene end was trimmed by 8 bases and the J gene end by 9 bases; junction bases not matched to a gene: 8. Germline V CDR1 and CDR2: SNHLY, FYNNEI. This CDR3 is built from 14 residues. DNA of the CDR3: TGTGCCAGCCGAGGGGGACAGGGGGCCGGTGAGCAGTTCCTC. Translation gives CASRGGQGAGEQFL.

This clonotype was found many times. The chain carries TRBV5-1 and TRBJ2-5, with 10 bases lining up with TRBD2. The CDR3 has 16 amino acids. Germline CDR1 and CDR2: SGHRS and YFSETQ. V lost 0 bases to trimming and J lost 1 base; unmatched junction nucleotides: 3. CDR3 coding DNA: TGCGCCAGCAGCTTGGGGGCTAGCGGGGGCCAAGAGACCCAGTACTTC. It specifies CASSLGASGGQETQYF.

Ten or more counts support this clonotype. This chain joins TRBV27 and TRBJ1-6; 7 bases line up with TRBD1. The CDR3 runs 15 residues. Trimming took 2 bases from V and 5 from J; bases not matched to a gene: 3. From germline, CDR1 is MNHEY and CDR2 SMNVEV (reference sequence). CDR3 amino acids: CASSLRQGDNSPLHF. DNA of the CDR3: TGTGCCAGCAGTTTAAGGCAGGGGGATAATTCACCCCTCCACTTT.

CDR3: CASSLDTGAYEQYF. Here the CDR3 DNA reads TGTGCCAGCAGCTTAGACACAGGAGCCTACGAGCAGTACTTC. The V gene is TRBV7-9, the J gene TRBJ2-7; tentative D call: TRBD1 (5 bases). This CDR3 is built from 14 residues. V lost 1 base and J lost 2, with 9 bases in between. Germline CDR1 and CDR2: SEHNR and FQNEAQ (reference sequence).

The rearrangement uses TRBV12-3 or TRBV12-4 and TRBJ1-5; a possible D gene is TRBD1 (5 bases). This CDR3 contains 16 residues. V gave up 1 base and J gave up 2 bases, with 12 bases separating them. The CDR3 spells CASSLGQGLGNQPQHF. Written as DNA, the CDR3 is TGTGCCAGCAGTTTAGGGCAGGGCCTCGGCAATCAGCCCCAGCATTTT.

This chain uses TRBV24-1 with TRBJ2-1; the match to TRBD1 covers 12 bases. With V trimmed by 7 bases and J by 7 bases, 7 bases remained unmatched. In germline, CDR1 is KGHDR, CDR2 SFDVKD. CDR3 length: 15 amino acids. The CDR3 protein is CATSPRDRGQNEQFF. DNA of the CDR3: TGTGCCACCAGCCCTCGGGACAGGGGGCAGAATGAGCAGTTCTTC.

This clonotype has a count of ten or more. The chain combines TRBV12-3 or TRBV12-4 with TRBJ2-7, with D possibly being TRBD2 (6 bases). Trimming shortened V by 1 base and J by 0 bases, and 10 bases separated the two germline ends. The CDR3 spans 15 residues. The CDR3 reads CASSLDGGTSYEQYF. Written as DNA, the CDR3 is TGTGCCAGCAGTTTAGATGGGGGGACCTCCTACGAGCAGTACTTC.